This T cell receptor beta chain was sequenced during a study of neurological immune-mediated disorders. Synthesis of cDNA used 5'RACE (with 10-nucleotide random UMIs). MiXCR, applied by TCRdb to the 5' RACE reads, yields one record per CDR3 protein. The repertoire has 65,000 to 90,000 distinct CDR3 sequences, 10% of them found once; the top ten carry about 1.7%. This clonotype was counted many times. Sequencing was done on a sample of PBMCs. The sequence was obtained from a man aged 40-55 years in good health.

CDR3 DNA: TGCGCCAGCAGCTTGGCCCCAGGGTTCCAAGAGACCCAGTACTTC. Amino acids: CASSLAPGFQETQYF. The chain carries TRBV5-1 and TRBJ2-5; perhaps TRBD1 as D (5 bases). V was clipped by 0 bases and J by 1 base, with 10 bases between them. Germline CDR1 is SGHRS and CDR2 is YFSETQ. This CDR3 contains 15 residues.